The 17 T cell receptor beta chains below were found in one sample sequenced in a study of CD8+ T cells in alopecia areata. Reverse transcription of extracted RNA yielded cDNA, which provided the sequencing template. TCRdb's table, derived via immunoSEQ multiplex PCR, lists solely in-frame clones and lacks some. The sample was found to contain roughly 260,000 clones, and every one recurs. Pooled cells of cutaneous lymph node origin were sorted on CD4, CD8alpha, NKG2D, NKG2ACE and other markers. The specimen was CD4+ T cells sorted from a lymph node. Every receptor here comes from a C3H/HeJ mouse with alopecia areata. The MHC haplotype of the strain is H2-k.

This clone has just a few counts. The germline and genes are mouse ones. Read data end 3 residues before the CDR3 end; the end is taken from the germline J gene. The V call is TRBV1, the J call TRBJ1-6, with 9 bases aligning to TRBD1. TRBJ1-6 is placed among ORFs of uncertain function. The V and J ends lost 3 bases and 8 bases, in that order; junction bases with no gene match: 5. The germline gives CDR1 NSQYPW, CDR2 LRSPGD (reference sequence). There are 15 residues in the CDR3. CDR3 region: CTCSARDREDSPLYF. Partial CDR3 DNA: TGCACCTGCAGTGCGCGGGACAGGGAGGATTCGCCC.

In the case of this clone: The genes and germline here are from mouse. Coverage ceases 4 residues before the CDR3 finishes, and the germline J gene fills in the end. The rearrangement links TRBV13-1 to TRBJ2-7; TRBD1 is a possible D gene (5 bases). The V and J ends lost 2 bases and 3 bases respectively, with 9 bases between them. This CDR3 comprises 13 residues. Germline V gene sequence: CDR1 NSHNY, CDR2 SYGAGN. Incomplete CDR3 DNA: TGTGCCAGCAGTGACAGGGAGGTCTAT. Its translation is CASSDREVY. The whole CDR3 is CASSDREVYEQYF.

This clone was detected only a few times. Gene labels here are mouse ones. Read data end 4 residues before the CDR3 end; the end is taken from the germline J gene. J is TRBJ2-4 and V is TRBV13-3; D possibly corresponds to TRBD1 (6 bases). The CDR3 has 13 amino acids. CDR1 is NNHDY and CDR2 is SYVADS in the germline V gene. The V end was cut by 5 bases, the J end by 2 bases, with 9 bases between. The CDR3 here is CASRDRPQNTLYF. The sequenced part of the CDR3 DNA is TGTGCCAGCAGGGACAGACCTCAAAAC.

With regard to this clone: Gene names and germline match the mouse. The read comes to an end 3 residues before the CDR3 does, leaving the germline J gene to fill in the end. The chain couples TRBV13-1 to TRBJ1-6, with D unresolved. TRBJ1-6 is an ORF for which the function is uncertain. Trimming took off 2 bases at V and 1 base at J, with 4 bases between the two ends. In germline, CDR1 is NSHNY, CDR2 SYGAGN. The CDR3 covers 14 residues. CDR3 DNA, as far as it was read: TGTGCCAGCAGTGACAAATCCTATAATTCGCCC. Its translation is CASSDKSYNSP. The complete CDR3 protein is CASSDKSYNSPLYF.

About this clone: Gene names refer to mouse genes. The read gets to within 4 residues of the CDR3 end, and the germline J gene fills in the rest. This CDR3 is also generated by other DNA sequences in the sample. The rearrangement links TRBV31 to TRBJ2-3; 8 bases are a match to TRBD2. The CDR3 spans 15 residues. From germline, CDR1 is GKSSPN and CDR2 SITVG. The V and J ends lost 1 base and 0 bases, in that order; junction bases with no gene match: 3. CDR3 amino acids: CAWSPGGPSAETLYF. The CDR3 DNA, read in part, is TGTGCCTGGAGTCCGGGGGGGCCTAGTGCAGAA.

Points on this clone: Mouse gene names and germline throughout. Coverage ceases 4 residues before the CDR3 finishes, and the germline J gene fills in the end. The rearrangement links TRBV13-2 to TRBJ2-5; 10 bases match TRBD2. Germline lookup yields CDR1 NNHNN and CDR2 SYGAGS (reference sequence). Trimming cost V 3 bases and J 0 bases; bases outside gene matches: 7. This CDR3 is 17 amino acids long. CDR3 DNA (partial): TGTGCCAGCGGTGTCCCGGGACTGGGGATTAACCAAGAC. Translated, it gives CASGVPGLGINQD. The complete CDR3 reads CASGVPGLGINQDTQYF.

Concerning this clone: Germline and genes here are mouse. The CDR3 end lies 4 residues beyond the end of the read and is filled in from the germline J gene. Within the sample, other DNA sequences also encode this same CDR3. V is TRBV5 and J is TRBJ2-5; possible D gene TRBD1, 5 bases. The CDR3 contains 15 residues. V was shortened by 0 bases and J by 2 bases, with 9 bases between the two germline ends. Germline V gives CDR1 LGHNA, CDR2 YNLKQL (reference sequence). The CDR3 sequence: CASSQDREGQDTQYF. CDR3 DNA (partial): TGTGCCAGCAGCCAAGACAGGGAGGGCCAAGAC.

In regard to this clone: Mouse names are used for the genes. The read ends 4 residues early relative to the CDR3; the germline J gene fills the gap. The chain couples TRBV31 to TRBJ2-2; no firm D call. This CDR3 has 14 amino acids. In germline, CDR1 is GKSSPN, CDR2 SITVG. With 0 bases removed from V and 4 bases from J, the gap between germline ends came to 9 bases. The CDR3 sequence is CAWSLDGFTGQLYF. The sequenced part of the CDR3 DNA is TGTGCCTGGAGTCTAGATGGGTTCACCGGG.

A few counts support this clone. The gene symbols are mouse symbols. The sequence runs out 4 residues before the end of the CDR3; the remainder is reconstructed from the germline J gene. The sample carries other DNA sequences with the same CDR3. This chain uses TRBV5 with TRBJ2-1; no reliable D call. In germline, CDR1 is LGHNA, CDR2 YNLKQL (reference sequence). The V end was cut by 0 bases, the J end by 0 bases, with 6 bases between. This CDR3 is built from 15 residues. The covered CDR3 bases are TGTGCCAGCAGCCAAGAAGCAGGTAACTATGCT. Its protein product is CASSQEAGNYA. The whole CDR3 sequence reads CASSQEAGNYAEQFF.

Concerning this clone: These gene names are mouse names. From the germline J gene comes the end of the CDR3, since the read stops 3 residues before it. The chain has TRBV13-3 and TRBJ1-6, with a tentative D call TRBD1 (6 bases). TRBJ1-6 is placed among ORFs of uncertain function. Trimming shortened V by 6 bases and J by 6 bases, and 10 bases separated the two germline ends. This CDR3 has 13 residues. Germline CDR1 is NNHDY and CDR2 is SYVADS. This CDR3 reads CASNPGANSPLYF. The sequenced CDR3 bases are TGTGCCAGCAACCCAGGGGCTAATTCGCCC.

Comments on this clone: The listed genes are named as in mouse. Coverage ceases 4 residues before the CDR3 finishes, and the germline J gene fills in the end. The V gene is TRBV17, the J gene TRBJ1-1; TRBD1 agrees at 9 bases. Losses at the gene ends were 6 bases for V and 3 bases for J; bases not matched to a gene: 2. Looked up from germline, CDR1 is MNHDT and CDR2 is YYDKIL. This CDR3 spans 13 amino acids. The covered CDR3 bases are TGTGCTAGCAGACAGGGGGCGGACACA. Translating gives CASRQGADT. In full, the CDR3 reads CASRQGADTEVFF.

This clone was counted at least ten times. These gene names are mouse names. The sample carries other DNA sequences with the same CDR3. The CDR3 DNA, read in part, is TGTGCCAGCAGTGAAGGACAGTATGCT. It codes for CASSEGQYA. The full CDR3 sequence reads CASSEGQYAEQFF. The rearrangement links TRBV13-1 to TRBJ2-1; D perhaps matches TRBD1 (6 bases). Sequencing ends 4 residues short of the CDR3 end; the germline J gene provides the rest. Germline CDR1 is NSHNY and CDR2 is SYGAGN. CDR3 length: 13 residues. The V gene lost 2 bases and the J gene lost 4 bases, with 7 bases spanning the gap.

About this clone itself: Genes and germline come from the mouse. The read ends 4 residues before the CDR3 terminus; that terminus is restored from the germline J gene. The chain recombines TRBV19 with TRBJ1-2, with TRBD1 identical over 12 bases. Unmatched junction bases numbered 9, after V lost 5 bases and J lost 1 base. Looked up from germline, CDR1 is FNHDT and CDR2 is SITEND (reference sequence). This CDR3 comprises 17 residues. This CDR3 is CASSNRGTGGRNSDYTF. The sequenced CDR3 bases are TGTGCCAGCAGCAATCGCGGGACAGGGGGCCGAAACTCC.

In its sample, this clone was seen a few times. Genes here carry mouse names. The CDR3 goes on 4 residues after the read ends, and that part is filled in from the germline J gene. V is TRBV13-2 and J is TRBJ1-2; tentatively, D is TRBD1 (6 bases). Trimming cost V 4 bases and J 1 base, with 8 bases left between them. There are 13 residues in the CDR3. Germline V gene data show CDR1 as NNHNN and CDR2 as SYGAGS (reference sequence). The part of the CDR3 DNA that was read is TGTGCCAGCGGTCGGGACATAAACTCC. Its protein product is CASGRDINS. In full, the CDR3 is CASGRDINSDYTF.

Points on this clone: Gene names are the mouse ones. The read halts 4 residues ahead of the CDR3 end, with the missing end drawn from the germline J gene. V usage is TRBV13-3 and J usage is TRBJ2-7; tentatively, D is TRBD2 (7 bases). The V gene's germline CDR1 is NNHDY and CDR2 SYVADS. The CDR3 runs to 14 residues. V lost 1 base, J lost 3 bases, and 11 bases lay in between. This CDR3 is CASSDRGALYEQYF. The sequenced CDR3 bases are TGTGCCAGCAGTGATCGGGGGGCCCTCTAT.

This clone has just a few counts. Genes here carry mouse names. The read terminates 4 residues ahead of where the CDR3 ends, so the germline J gene completes it. The chain links TRBV13-3 to TRBJ2-7; 9 bases align to TRBD1. Per germline, CDR1 NNHDY and CDR2 SYVADS. This CDR3 has 14 amino acids. The sequenced CDR3 bases are TGTGCCAGCAGTGATGGGACAGGGGAGTAT. This codes for CASSDGTGEY. The full CDR3 reads CASSDGTGEYEQYF.

The sample holds a few counts of this clone. The gene names here belong to mouse. The CDR3 is cut off 4 residues early in the read; its end comes from the germline J gene. The V gene is TRBV13-1, the J gene TRBJ2-3; TRBD2 matches 13 bases. The CDR3 has 15 residues. J was trimmed by 3 bases and V by 6 bases; bases with no gene match: 4. Per the germline V gene, CDR1 is NSHNY and CDR2 is SYGAGN. The CDR3 here is CASKDWGGEAETLYF. The CDR3 bases that were read are TGTGCCAGCAAGGACTGGGGGGGCGAGGCAGAA.